These 20 T cell receptor beta chains were sequenced from one sample in a study of technical replicates of blood from a few donors. TCRdb's table, derived via immunoSEQ multiplex PCR, lists solely in-frame clones and lacks some. The repertoire has tens of thousands of clones, more than 80% of them found once; the top ten carry roughly 4%. Sequenced sample: PBMCs. The receptors shown here come from a human donor in good health. Some clones in this sample may be carry-over from other donors' samples.

The chain employs TRBV9 and TRBJ2-7; a weak D match, TRBD1 (5 bases). Trimming stripped 5 bases from V and 4 bases from J, with 10 bases between. CDR1 and CDR2 from the germline V gene are SGDLS and YYNGEE. The CDR3 consists of 12 residues. CDR3 in amino acids: CASRPPGYEQYF. The CDR3 region has the DNA TGTGCCAGCAGGCCCCCAGGGTACGAGCAGTACTTC.

This clone was seen just once. The chain links TRBV7-9 to TRBJ2-7; the match to TRBD2 covers 8 bases. V lost 1 base, J lost 2 bases, and 10 bases stayed unmatched. The CDR3 totals 17 residues. Per the germline V gene, CDR1 is SEHNR and CDR2 is FQNEAQ (reference sequence). The CDR3 region is CASSLVRSSGSTYEQYF. The CDR3 region has the DNA TGTGCCAGCAGCTTAGTAAGATCCAGCGGGAGCACCTACGAGCAGTACTTC.

The V call is TRBV5-1, the J call TRBJ2-3; D remains ambiguous. Germline V gene lookup returns CDR1 SGHRS and CDR2 YFSETQ. The CDR3 runs 14 residues. The V and J ends lost 3 bases and 4 bases respectively, with 12 bases between them. CDR3 bases: TGCGCCAGCAGCTCCGATAGAACCGCAGATACGCAGTATTTT. It encodes CASSSDRTADTQYF.

The chain joins TRBV5-1 to TRBJ2-3; D might be TRBD2 (6 bases). The germline V and J ends were trimmed by 0 bases and 1 base, with 12 bases remaining between them. CDR3 size: 16 residues. Looked up from germline, CDR1 is SGHRS and CDR2 is YFSETQ. CDR3 residues: CASSLDPSARTDTQYF. DNA for the CDR3: TGCGCCAGCAGCTTGGACCCTAGCGCCCGCACAGATACGCAGTATTTT.

V gene TRBV4-1 combines with J gene TRBJ1-5; no clear D. Trimming removed 7 bases from V and 4 bases from J, with 17 bases in between. CDR3 length equals 15 residues. From germline, CDR1 is MGHRA and CDR2 YSYEKL. The CDR3 protein is CASNPAVSVNQPQHF. The CDR3 nucleotides are TGCGCCAGCAACCCCGCCGTGTCAGTGAATCAGCCCCAGCATTTT.

This clone was seen more than once but under ten times. As DNA, the CDR3 is TGTGCCAGCAGTTTCAACGGGTATAGGTCCCAGTACTTC. Its protein is CASSFNGYRSQYF. The chain uses TRBV28 and TRBJ2-5; no clear D. V was clipped by 3 bases and J by 9 bases, with 14 bases between them. This CDR3 is built from 13 residues. Per germline, CDR1 MDHEN and CDR2 SYDVKM. The full variable domain, completed using reference TRBV28 and TRBJ2-5, is DVKVTQSSRYLVKRTGEKVFLECVQDMDHENMFWYRQDPGLGLRLIYFSYDVKMKEKGDIPEGYSVSREKKERFSLILESASTNQTSMYLCASSFNGYRSQYFGPGTRLLVL.

A single count supports this clone. The J gene is TRBJ1-3, the V gene TRBV6-1; 8 bases agree with TRBD1. The J segment lost 0 bases and the V segment lost 2 bases, leaving 9 bases of the junction unmatched. This CDR3 has 18 residues. Germline assignment: CDR1 MNHNS and CDR2 SASEGT. In nucleotides, the CDR3 is TGTGCCAGCAGTGAATACCGAGGACAGGGTAGCTCTGGAAACACCATATATTTT. Protein product: CASSEYRGQGSSGNTIYF.

The chain joins TRBV27 to TRBJ2-1; 7 bases align to TRBD1. J was trimmed by 7 bases and V by 4 bases; bases with no gene match: 7. Germline loops: CDR1 MNHEY, CDR2 SMNVEV (reference sequence). The CDR3 has 14 amino acids. The CDR3 here is CASSSRQGINEQFF. CDR3 nucleotides: TGTGCCAGCAGTTCCAGACAGGGTATAAATGAGCAGTTCTTC.

The chain uses TRBV6-5 and TRBJ2-3; the D gene is possibly TRBD2 (6 bases). V was cut by 0 bases and J by 6 bases, with 13 bases left in between. This CDR3 region has 15 residues. CDR1 and CDR2 from the germline V gene are MNHEY and SVGAGI. The CDR3 spells CASSYSRGFTDTQYF. In DNA, the CDR3 is TGTGCCAGCAGTTACTCGCGGGGATTCACGGATACGCAGTATTTT.

The rearrangement uses TRBV5-6 and TRBJ1-2, with D perhaps matching TRBD1 (6 bases). The CDR3 loop spans 17 amino acids. The V gene's germline CDR1 is SGHDT and CDR2 YYEEEE. V was cut by 5 bases and J by 6 bases, with 26 bases left in between. The chain's CDR3 is CASRKAGPGGLGNGYTF. Here the CDR3 DNA reads TGTGCCAGCAGGAAGGCGGGCCCGGGGGGGCTTGGGAATGGCTACACCTTC.

The rearrangement uses TRBV9 and TRBJ2-2, with TRBD2 as a possible D gene (6 bases). The CDR3 contains 14 residues. Trimming stripped 3 bases from V and 2 bases from J, with 8 bases between. The V gene's germline CDR1 is SGDLS and CDR2 YYNGEE. The CDR3 region is CASSDGLNTGELFF. The CDR3 bases are TGTGCCAGCAGCGACGGACTAAACACCGGGGAGCTGTTTTTT.

This clone was recorded once. CDR3 coding DNA: TGTGCCAGCCAGGTAGTGGTTGGAAACATTCAGTACTTC. Translating it yields CASQVVVGNIQYF. The chain combines TRBV2 with TRBJ2-4; no clear D. This CDR3 comprises 13 residues. Looked up from germline, CDR1 is SNHLY and CDR2 is FYNNEI. Trimming pared 8 bases from V and 6 bases from J, leaving 14 bases between.

The chain recombines TRBV7-9 with TRBJ1-2; D perhaps matches TRBD1 (5 bases). Germline V CDR1 and CDR2: SEHNR, FQNEAQ (reference sequence). Between the trimmed V and J ends, which lost 4 bases and 3 bases, there was a span of 21 bases. This CDR3 is built from 17 residues. CDR3: CASSSKTRRGDHYGYTF. The CDR3 DNA sequence: TGTGCCAGCAGCTCAAAAACAAGGAGGGGAGATCACTATGGCTACACCTTC.

This clone was seen a handful of times. The chain joins TRBV7-9 to TRBJ2-1, with D perhaps TRBD2 (6 bases). Trimming shortened V by 5 bases and J by 5 bases, and 10 bases separated the two germline ends. Germline V gene sequence: CDR1 SEHNR, CDR2 FQNEAQ (reference sequence). The CDR3 totals 13 residues. As DNA, the CDR3 is TGTGCCAGCAGCCAGGGAGGCAACAATGAGCAGTTCTTC. Amino acids: CASSQGGNNEQFF.

This clone appeared a single time. The chain employs TRBV5-1 and TRBJ2-7, with no clear D. The V gene's germline CDR1 is SGHRS and CDR2 YFSETQ. The CDR3 has 14 residues. V lost 0 bases to trimming and J lost 0 bases, with 7 bases between them. CDR3 in amino acids: CASSLERDSYEQYF. The CDR3, as DNA: TGCGCCAGCAGCTTGGAGAGAGACTCCTACGAGCAGTACTTC.

This chain joins TRBV10-3 and TRBJ1-1; TRBD1 matches at 7 bases. The V and J ends lost 3 bases and 4 bases, in that order; junction bases with no gene match: 5. This CDR3 is built from 14 residues. The germline V gene has CDR1 ENHRY and CDR2 SYGVKD. The CDR3 is CAISEGQGGTEAFF. The CDR3 region has the DNA TGTGCCATCAGTGAAGGGCAGGGGGGCACTGAAGCTTTCTTT.

This clone was detected a few times. The chain uses TRBV5-1 and TRBJ2-3, with 8 bases aligning to TRBD2. V dropped 4 bases and J dropped 4; count of bases not matched to a gene: 5. Germline CDR1 is SGHRS and CDR2 is YFSETQ. The CDR3 runs 14 residues. This chain's CDR3 is CASSPGGRADTQYF. In DNA, the CDR3 is TGCGCCAGCAGCCCGGGGGGGCGGGCAGATACGCAGTATTTT.

The chain uses TRBV29-1 and TRBJ2-3; 7 bases match TRBD2. The CDR3 has 15 amino acids. Germline V gene sequence: CDR1 SQVTM, CDR2 ANQGSEA. V lost 3 bases, J lost 4 bases, and 10 bases stayed unmatched. The DNA of the CDR3 is TGCAGCGTTGAGGGTTGGAGGGAGGGTGCAGATACGCAGTATTTT. It translates to CSVEGWREGADTQYF.

This chain links TRBV9 with TRBJ1-2; D call uncertain. With 0 bases removed from V and 4 bases from J, the gap between germline ends came to 7 bases. The CDR3 length is 13 residues. The germline V gene has CDR1 SGDLS and CDR2 YYNGEE. CDR3 bases: TGTGCCAGCAGCGTAGTCCTAACCTATGGCTACACCTTC. As protein: CASSVVLTYGYTF. Based on the CDR3 plus reference TRBV9 and TRBJ1-2, the full variable domain is DSGVTQTPKHLITATGQRVTLRCSPRSGDLSVYWYQQSLDQGLQFLIQYYNGEERAKGNILERFSAQQFPDLHSELNLSSLELGDSALYFCASSVVLTYGYTFGSGTRLTVV.

This chain joins TRBV29-1 and TRBJ2-7; maybe TRBD1 (6 bases). Trimming left V 6 bases short and J 6 bases short, with 15 bases between. The CDR3 is made up of 12 amino acids. In germline, CDR1 is SQVTM, CDR2 ANQGSEA. The CDR3 loop is CSVRGWDIEQYF. CDR3 nucleotides: TGCAGCGTAAGGGGTTGGGACATCGAGCAGTACTTC.